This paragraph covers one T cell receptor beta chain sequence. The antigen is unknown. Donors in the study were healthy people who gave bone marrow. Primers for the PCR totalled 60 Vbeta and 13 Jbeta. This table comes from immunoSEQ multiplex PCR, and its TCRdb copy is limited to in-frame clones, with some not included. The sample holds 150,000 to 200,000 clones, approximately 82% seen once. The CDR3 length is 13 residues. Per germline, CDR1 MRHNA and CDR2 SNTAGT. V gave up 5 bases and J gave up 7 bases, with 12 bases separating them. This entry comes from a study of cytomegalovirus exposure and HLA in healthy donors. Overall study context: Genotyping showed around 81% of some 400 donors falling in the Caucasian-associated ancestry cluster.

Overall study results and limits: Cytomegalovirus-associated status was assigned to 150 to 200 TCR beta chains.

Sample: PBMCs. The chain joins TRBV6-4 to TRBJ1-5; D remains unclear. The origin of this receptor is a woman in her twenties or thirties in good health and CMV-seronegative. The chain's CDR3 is CASSSFAGQPQHF. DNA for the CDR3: TGTGCCAGCAGTTCGTTCGCGGGCCAGCCCCAGCATTTT.